Only a few counts were recorded for the clone carrying this TCR beta chain. J lost 2 bases, V lost 2 bases, and 9 bases had no gene match. CDR1 and CDR2 (germline): KGHSH, LQKENI. The CDR3 extends over 18 amino acids. This sample was included in a study of human T cells and chemical hapten exposure. Study overall: It was small differences in pooled library volume that mainly caused per-sample TCR yields to vary.

TCRdb processed the RACE reads anew with MiXCR; each CDR3 protein has one entry. The sample lists approximately 80,000 distinct CDR3 sequences, around 9.3% occurring once. The time point here: patch test 2, 6 weeks after DPC sensitization. This sample's treatment: therapeutic diphenylcyclopropenone sensitization with weekly scalp DPC. The sequence was obtained from a woman aged 45-60 years with alopecia areata. Some clones in this sample may be carry-over from other donors' samples. J is TRBJ2-5 and V is TRBV18; 12 nucleotides line up with TRBD2. This sample comprised whole blood, obtained in connection with sensitization to the hapten diphenylcyclopropenone (DPC). As DNA, the CDR3 is TGTGCCAGCTCACCAATTCCGGCTAGCGGGAGGGGACAAGAGACCCAGTACTTC. Protein sequence: CASSPIPASGRGQETQYF.